These 5 T cell receptor beta chains originate from one sample sequenced in a study of T cell repertoires in cytomegalovirus infection. Which antigens these TCRs recognize remains unknown. In TCRdb, the reads were re-called with MiXCR into one record per CDR3 protein. This sample has under 150,000 distinct CDR3 sequences, with 24% found just once. The specimen was PBMCs, sequenced either directly or after in vitro stimulation (not recorded which). Source of these receptors: a human donor in good health (CMV status not recorded). Some clones in this sample may be carry-over from other donors' samples.

This clonotype appeared a few times. The rearrangement links TRBV5-4 to TRBJ2-1, with 11 bases matching TRBD1. CDR1 and CDR2 from the germline V gene are SGHNT and YYREEE (reference sequence). V shed 4 bases and J 9 bases; nucleotides not matched to a gene: 9. The CDR3 extends over 15 amino acids. The CDR3 DNA sequence: TGTGCCAGCAGCCCCGGGACAGGGGGTCTTTTTGAGCAGTTCTTC. Its protein is CASSPGTGGLFEQFF.

Remarks on this clonotype: A much more abundant neighbour one base away suggests this may be a read error. The CDR3 sequence: CASSLTTGGWQPQQF. The CDR3 DNA follows: TGTGCCAGCAGCTTGACTACAGGGGGTTGGCAGCCCCAGCAATTT. The rearrangement joins TRBV11-2 to TRBJ1-5; 8 bases are shared with TRBD1. The germline V gene encodes CDR1 SGHAT and CDR2 FQNNGV. This CDR3 spans 15 amino acids. Variable domain in full (rest from reference TRBV11-2 and TRBJ1-5): EAGVAQSPRYKIIEKRQSVAFWCNPISGHATLYWYQQILGQGPKLLIQFQNNGVVDDSQLPKDRFSAERLKGVDSTLKIQPAKLEDSAVYLCASSLTTGGWQPQQFGDGTRLSIL.

This clonotype has a handful of counts. The chain joins TRBV7-9 to TRBJ2-5, with D tentatively TRBD1 (6 bases). This CDR3 spans 14 amino acids. From germline, CDR1 is SEHNR and CDR2 FQNEAQ (reference sequence). Trimming pared 3 bases from V and 5 bases from J, leaving 13 bases between. The CDR3 DNA reads as TGTGCCAGCAGCTTGTCACAGGGACGGGAGACCCAGTACTTC. This sequence encodes CASSLSQGRETQYF.

This clonotype has just a few counts. The chain is built from TRBV5-4 and TRBJ2-5; D is unresolved. The CDR3 length is 13 residues. The V gene lost 4 bases and the J gene lost 3 bases, with 10 bases spanning the gap. Germline V lookup: CDR1 SGHNT, CDR2 YYREEE (reference sequence). The CDR3 coding sequence is TGTGCCAGCAGCCATAGGACGGAAGAGACCCAGTACTTC. Amino acids: CASSHRTEETQYF.

This clonotype was found a few times. The genes are TRBV9 and TRBJ2-1; D unclear. V lost 3 bases, J lost 1 base, and 8 bases lay in between. The CDR3 is 14 residues long. Germline V CDR1 and CDR2: SGDLS, YYNGEE. CDR3 in DNA: TGTGCCAGCAGCGGGTCCTCGTCCTACAATGAGCAGTTCTTC. Its protein product is CASSGSSSYNEQFF.